This TCR beta chain was captured in a study of blood T cell repertoires in COVID-19. Study overall: Some COVID-19 samples were acute and others convalescent; all came from the United States, Italy and Spain. T cells, B-cell-depleted T cells, or PBMCs supplied cDNA or gDNA.

In the authors' workflow: It was from reference gene primer amplification that nucleated cell counts were estimated. Sequenced by immunoSEQ multiplex PCR; TCRdb stores in-frame clones only, minus some. V and J calls and clone size are copied from that table; D and trimming were computed from the DNA. The sample includes 85,000 or so clones, about nine tenths of them seen just once. The V gene lost 5 bases and the J gene lost 8 bases, with 12 bases spanning the gap. This CDR3 comprises 13 residues. Germline V gives CDR1 SGHAT, CDR2 FQNNGV. Material for sequencing was peripheral blood. The TCR originated in a man between 50 and 59 years old with active or convalescent COVID-19. This rearrangement joins TRBV11-2 to TRBJ1-4; D unresolved. The DNA of the CDR3 is TGTGCCAGCAGCCGCGGGGTGATGGAAAAACTGTTTTTT. Translated, it gives CASSRGVMEKLFF.